This T cell receptor beta chain appears in the sequencing data of a study of T cell responses to AZD1222 COVID-19 vaccine. Assay used: immunoSEQ multiplex PCR; TCRdb lists only in-frame clones, some missing. Of approximately 120,000 clones in the sample, around 92% were seen once. Germline loops: CDR1 MDHEN, CDR2 SYDVKM. This CDR3 has 12 amino acids. Trimming cost V 4 bases and J 13 bases, with 17 bases left between them. Study findings and constraints: Just a handful of people given AZD1222 tested seropositive at baseline. Clonal diversity was possibly underestimated; the donors were predominantly white British and more often female.

Concerning this clone itself: Its antigen is unidentified.

Sequencing was performed on peripheral blood, taken on day 0 of AZD1222 vaccination. This chain joins TRBV28 and TRBJ2-7, with D perhaps being TRBD1 or TRBD2 (5 bases each). The TCR was taken from an adult in good health. The CDR3 DNA sequence: TGTGCCAGCAGTTGGGACGATTCTAGGGGTTACTTC. This translates into CASSWDDSRGYF. Complete variable domain (other parts from reference TRBV28 and TRBJ2-7): DVKVTQSSRYLVKRTGEKVFLECVQDMDHENMFWYRQDPGLGLRLIYFSYDVKMKEKGDIPEGYSVSREKKERFSLILESASTNQTSMYLCASSWDDSRGYFGPGTRLTVT.